This T cell receptor (beta chain) comes out of a study of shared clonotypes between healthy human individuals. Germline V gives CDR1 SGHDT, CDR2 YYEEEE. Trimming took off 0 bases at V and 11 bases at J, with 14 bases between the two ends. This CDR3 has 13 residues. Data came from immunoSEQ multiplex PCR; TCRdb stores just in-frame clones and leaves some out. The sample lists around 1.6 million clones, 95% to 99% occurring once. The sample consisted of naive CD4+ T cells sorted from blood. Sample subset: CD45RA+ positively selected. This rearrangement joins TRBV5-6 to TRBJ1-1; D uncertain. The source of this sequence is a man in his thirties or forties in good health. CDR3 residues: CASSLGHGQAAFF. In DNA, the CDR3 is TGTGCCAGCAGCTTGGGCCATGGCCAGGCGGCTTTCTTT.